One sample yielded the 12 T cell receptor beta chains listed below, sequenced in a study of T cell changes during pregnancy in multiple sclerosis. Assay used: immunoSEQ multiplex PCR; TCRdb lists only in-frame clones, some missing. The profile shows 45,000 to 50,000 clones, roughly nine tenths of them singletons. The sample in question was CD4+ T cells from peripheral blood mononuclear cells, obtained in the second trimester of pregnancy. The receptors were gathered from a female donor in good health, enrolled as a control in a pregnancy study.

The V and J genes are TRBV19 and TRBJ2-7, with D unresolved. The V gene lost 0 bases and the J gene lost 0 bases, with 15 bases spanning the gap. The CDR3 sequence is 17 residues long. Germline CDR1 LNHDA, CDR2 SQIVND (reference sequence). Here the CDR3 DNA reads TGTGCCAGTAGTATAGAGGGCTCCGGATCCAGCTCCTACGAGCAGTACTTC. Translating it yields CASSIEGSGSSSYEQYF. Variable domain in full (rest from reference TRBV19 and TRBJ2-7): DGGITQSPKYLFRKEGQNVTLSCEQNLNHDAMYWYRQDPGQGLRLIYYSQIVNDFQKGDIAEGYSVSREKKESFPLTVTSAQKNPTAFYLCASSIEGSGSSSYEQYFGPGTRLTVT.

CDR3 nucleotide sequence: TGTGCCAGTAGTATGATGGACAGACGGAACTATGGCTACACCTTC. It encodes CASSMMDRRNYGYTF. This chain joins TRBV19 and TRBJ1-2, with D maybe TRBD1 (6 bases). The V end was cut by 3 bases, the J end by 2 bases, with 13 bases between. Germline assignment: CDR1 LNHDA and CDR2 SQIVND (reference sequence). The CDR3 sequence is 15 residues long.

The rearrangement links TRBV5-6 to TRBJ1-1, with no clear D. The V and J ends lost 4 bases and 6 bases respectively, with 13 bases between them. CDR1 and CDR2 from the germline V gene are SGHDT and YYEEEE. This CDR3 region has 13 residues. The CDR3 loop is CASSPNQMAEAFF. CDR3 DNA sequence: TGTGCCAGCAGCCCAAATCAGATGGCTGAAGCTTTCTTT.

This sequence joins TRBV9 and TRBJ1-2, with 9 bases identical to TRBD1. Trimming cost V 2 bases and J 5 bases; bases outside gene matches: 4. CDR3 length: 14 residues. CDR1 is SGDLS and CDR2 is YYNGEE in the germline V gene. DNA for the CDR3: TGTGCCAGCAGCGTGGACAGGGGTCATTATGGCTACACCTTC. It encodes CASSVDRGHYGYTF.

The chain joins TRBV27 to TRBJ1-1; 7 nucleotides match TRBD1. CDR3 length: 14 amino acids. Germline V CDR1 and CDR2: MNHEY, SMNVEV (reference sequence). With 0 bases clipped from V and 4 bases from J, the junction kept 2 bases outside the gene matches. The DNA for the CDR3 is TGTGCCAGCAGTTTATCCTACAGGGGCACTGAAGCTTTCTTT. Amino acid sequence: CASSLSYRGTEAFF.

The chain links TRBV7-8 to TRBJ2-7; 7 nucleotides match TRBD2. Germline V gene data show CDR1 as SGHVS and CDR2 as FQNEAQ. The V gene end was trimmed by 4 bases and the J gene end by 3 bases; junction bases not matched to a gene: 3. CDR3 length equals 13 residues. CDR3 amino acids: CASSSGGNYEQYF. Here the CDR3 DNA reads TGTGCCAGCAGCTCCGGGGGGAACTACGAGCAGTACTTC.

This chain connects TRBV5-6 to TRBJ1-2; possible D gene TRBD1, 6 bases. Per the germline V gene, CDR1 is SGHDT and CDR2 is YYEEEE. The ends were cut back, 2 bases at V and 6 bases at J, with 14 bases in the middle. This CDR3 comprises 14 residues. CDR3 bases: TGTGCCAGCAGCTTCGGGGGGCGCAGGAATGGCTACACCTTC. Translation gives CASSFGGRRNGYTF.

The chain recombines TRBV5-1 with TRBJ1-1, with 7 bases matching TRBD1. Germline V gene sequence: CDR1 SGHRS, CDR2 YFSETQ. The V segment lost 4 bases and the J segment 4 bases; nucleotides outside the gene matches: 10. The CDR3 extends over 15 amino acids. The CDR3 protein is CASSPETGLTTEAFF. In DNA form, the CDR3 reads TGCGCCAGCAGCCCGGAGACAGGGCTTACCACTGAAGCTTTCTTT.

V gene TRBV2 combines with J gene TRBJ1-2; 12 bases align to TRBD1. Germline trimming cut 6 bases from V and 8 bases from J; bases unmatched to any gene: 19. CDR3 length: 18 residues. Looked up from germline, CDR1 is SNHLY and CDR2 is FYNNEI. The CDR3 nucleotides are TGTGCCAGCAGCGACGGGAAGGGGACAGGGGGCGCGGTGGAGGGCTACACCTTC. This codes for CASSDGKGTGGAVEGYTF. Together with reference TRBV2 and TRBJ1-2, the CDR3 gives the full variable domain: EPEVTQTPSHQVTQMGQEVILRCVPISNHLYFYWYRQILGQKVEFLVSFYNNEISEKSEIFDDQFSVERPDGSNFTLKIRSTKLEDSAMYFCASSDGKGTGGAVEGYTFGSGTRLTVV.

The V call is TRBV19, the J call TRBJ2-7; 9 bases are shared with TRBD2. Trimming took 2 bases from V and 4 from J; bases not matched to a gene: 6. This CDR3 has 15 amino acids. CDR1 is LNHDA, CDR2 SQIVND, per germline (reference sequence). The chain's CDR3 is CASSIRASGEYEQYF. CDR3 sequence (DNA): TGTGCCAGTAGTATAAGGGCTAGCGGGGAATACGAGCAGTACTTC.

J is TRBJ2-1 and V is TRBV9; 8 bases map to TRBD1. The V segment lost 4 bases and the J segment 1 base; nucleotides outside the gene matches: 4. Germline CDR1 is SGDLS and CDR2 is YYNGEE. The CDR3 length is 15 residues. This CDR3 reads CASSLDRASYNEQFF. The CDR3 region has the DNA TGTGCCAGCAGCTTGGACAGGGCTTCCTACAATGAGCAGTTCTTC.

The rearrangement links TRBV7-9 to TRBJ1-6; D possibly corresponds to TRBD1 (6 bases). Trimming left V 2 bases short and J 7 bases short, with 21 bases between. The CDR3 has 18 amino acids. Germline V gene sequence: CDR1 SEHNR, CDR2 FQNEAQ (reference sequence). The CDR3 DNA is TGTGCCAGCAGCTTAAGCGGAGCCCAACAGGGCTTCAATTCACCCCTCCACTTT. Protein sequence: CASSLSGAQQGFNSPLHF.